Listed here is a single T cell receptor (beta chain). What it binds is not known. The data belong to a study of cytomegalovirus exposure and HLA in healthy donors. Study results and limitations: Earlier analysis looked at TCR beta V segments, and most were productive about 90% or about 30% of the time. Analyzed later, association rates of TCRs varied across HLA loci, with DRB1 most and HLA-C fewest. Upon later analysis, HLA-associated TCR beta chains proved more clonally expanded than other, equally common chains.

CDR3 size: 16 residues. After removal of 3 bases from V and 5 bases from J, the junction contained 11 bases not matched to a gene. The germline CDR1 and CDR2 sequences are SGHRS and YFSETQ. The study ran its PCR with 60 Vbeta and 13 Jbeta primers. Original data processing: About 12 million shared chains were among the 80 million or so unique TCR beta chains that a later analysis counted. Sequencing used immunoSEQ multiplex PCR; TCRdb keeps in-frame clones, though not all of them. V, J and clone size derive from that table, while D and trimming were established from the DNA sequence. This sample has approximately 210,000 clones, with roughly 86% found just once.

This TCR was sampled from a young woman in good health and CMV-seronegative. What was sequenced was PBMCs. The J gene is TRBJ2-5, the V gene TRBV5-1, with TRBD1 matching 9 bases. The CDR3 DNA reads as TGCGCCAGCAGCTCCGGGACAGGGATCTTGAGGGAGACCCAGTACTTC. This codes for CASSSGTGILRETQYF.